A single sample gave rise to the 7 T cell receptor beta chains below, sequenced in a study of cytomegalovirus exposure and HLA in healthy donors. The PCR was carried out with 60 Vbeta primers and 13 Jbeta primers. Here immunoSEQ multiplex PCR was the method, and the copy in TCRdb shows in-frame clones only, minus some. The sample lists 140,000 to 150,000 clones, around three quarters occurring once. Sequenced sample: PBMCs. All receptors come from an older woman in good health and CMV-seropositive.

There are a few counts of this clone. The chain couples TRBV7-3 to TRBJ2-5, with D hard to call. With 5 bases removed from V and 4 bases from J, the gap between germline ends came to 11 bases. Germline V lookup: CDR1 SGHTA, CDR2 FQGTGA. This CDR3 spans 13 amino acids. CDR3 coding DNA: TGTGCCAGCAGCCCGTCCCCGGGAGAGACCCAGTACTTC. Translation: CASSPSPGETQYF.

The chain carries TRBV2 and TRBJ1-5, with 8 bases fitting TRBD1. With 0 bases clipped from V and 6 bases from J, the junction kept 4 bases outside the gene matches. CDR3 length equals 15 residues. The V gene's germline CDR1 is SNHLY and CDR2 FYNNEI. This CDR3 is CASSEARQGAQPQHF. DNA for the CDR3: TGTGCCAGCAGTGAAGCGCGGCAGGGGGCTCAGCCCCAGCATTTT.

This chain links TRBV7-9 with TRBJ1-3; the D gene is possibly TRBD1 (5 bases). Germline V lookup: CDR1 SEHNR, CDR2 FQNEAQ (reference sequence). The CDR3 is made up of 12 amino acids. V was clipped by 3 bases and J by 7 bases, with 7 bases between them. The CDR3 is CASSFSGNTIYF. In nucleotides, the CDR3 is TGTGCCAGCAGCTTCTCAGGGAACACCATATATTTT.

The rearrangement uses TRBV19 and TRBJ1-2, with a possible D match to TRBD1 (6 bases). V was clipped by 7 bases and J by 4 bases, with 16 bases between them. Per germline, CDR1 LNHDA and CDR2 SQIVND (reference sequence). CDR3 length equals 14 residues. The CDR3 loop is CASKDSQAVYGYTF. CDR3 bases: TGTGCCAGTAAGGACAGCCAAGCCGTCTATGGCTACACCTTC.

The chain links TRBV2 to TRBJ2-7, with 11 bases aligning to TRBD1. With 4 bases clipped from V and 6 bases from J, the junction kept 8 bases outside the gene matches. Germline V CDR1 and CDR2: SNHLY, FYNNEI. This CDR3 is 15 amino acids long. The DNA of the CDR3 is TGTGCCAGCAGTGGGGGGACAGGGGGAGTGGTCGAGCAGTACTTC. This codes for CASSGGTGGVVEQYF.

This clone was seen just once. The V and J genes are TRBV10-3 and TRBJ1-1; 7 positions agree with TRBD1. The germline V gene has CDR1 ENHRY and CDR2 SYGVKD. This CDR3 is 11 amino acids long. V lost 3 bases and J lost 11; bases outside the gene matches: 3. The CDR3, as DNA: TGTGCCATCAGTGACGACAGGGCGGCTTTCTTT. It specifies CAISDDRAAFF.

This clone was observed once. The rearrangement links TRBV11-2 to TRBJ2-1; 7 bases line up with TRBD2. The CDR3 has 12 residues. Germline trimming cut 5 bases from V and 8 bases from J; bases unmatched to any gene: 3. CDR1 and CDR2 (germline): SGHAT, FQNNGV. The CDR3: CASSRGGDEQFF. In DNA form, the CDR3 reads TGTGCCAGCAGCCGTGGGGGGGATGAGCAGTTCTTC.